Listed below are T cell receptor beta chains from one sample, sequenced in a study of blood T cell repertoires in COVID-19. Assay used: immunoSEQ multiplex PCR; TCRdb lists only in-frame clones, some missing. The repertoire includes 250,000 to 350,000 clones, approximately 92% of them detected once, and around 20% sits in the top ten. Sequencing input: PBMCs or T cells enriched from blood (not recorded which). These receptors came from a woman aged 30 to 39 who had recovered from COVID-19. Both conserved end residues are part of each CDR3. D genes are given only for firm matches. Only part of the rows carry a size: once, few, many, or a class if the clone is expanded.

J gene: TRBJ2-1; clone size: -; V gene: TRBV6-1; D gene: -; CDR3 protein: CASSEKGLQGGEQFF; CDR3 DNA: TGTGCCAGCAGTGAAAAAGGGCTCCAGGGCGGTGAGCAGTTCTTC
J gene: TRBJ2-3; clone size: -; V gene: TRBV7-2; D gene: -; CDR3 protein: CASSPGPQGMGTDTQYF; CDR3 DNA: TGTGCCAGCAGCCCCGGACCCCAGGGCATGGGCACAGATACGCAGTATTTT
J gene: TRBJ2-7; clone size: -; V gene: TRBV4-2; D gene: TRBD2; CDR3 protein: CASSQLPSGAYEQYF; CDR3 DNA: TGTGCCAGCAGCCAACTACCTAGCGGGGCCTACGAGCAGTACTTC
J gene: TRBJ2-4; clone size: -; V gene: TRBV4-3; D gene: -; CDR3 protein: CASSQDPGSFSKNIQYF; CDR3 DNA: TGCGCCAGCAGCCAAGACCCGGGAAGTTTTTCCAAAAACATTCAGTACTTC
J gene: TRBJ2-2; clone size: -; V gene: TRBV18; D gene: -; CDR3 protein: CASSLNRDDANTGELFF; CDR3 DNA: TGTGCCAGCTCACTGAACCGGGATGACGCGAACACCGGGGAGCTGTTTTTT
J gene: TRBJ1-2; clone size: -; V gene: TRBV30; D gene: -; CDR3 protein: CAGGGVRLYGYTF; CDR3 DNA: TGTGCCGGAGGGGGGGTGAGACTATATGGCTACACCTTC
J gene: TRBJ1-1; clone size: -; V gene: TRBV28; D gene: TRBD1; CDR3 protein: CASSLADRGRAFF; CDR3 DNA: TGTGCCAGCAGTTTGGCAGACAGGGGGCGAGCTTTCTTT
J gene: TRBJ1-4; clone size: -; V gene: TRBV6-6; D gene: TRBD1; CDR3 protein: CASSTGTAEKLFF; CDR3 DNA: TGTGCCAGCAGCACCGGGACAGCTGAAAAACTGTTTTTT
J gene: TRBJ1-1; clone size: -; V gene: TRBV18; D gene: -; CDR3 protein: CASSTRGGYTEAFF; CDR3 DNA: TGTGCCAGCTCAACAAGGGGGGGTTACACTGAAGCTTTCTTT
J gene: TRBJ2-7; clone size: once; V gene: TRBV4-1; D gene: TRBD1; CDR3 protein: CASSPGQGRYEQYF; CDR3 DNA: TGCGCCAGCAGCCCCGGACAGGGTCGCTACGAGCAGTACTTC
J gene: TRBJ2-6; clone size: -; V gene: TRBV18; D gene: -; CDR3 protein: CASSPPSNVLTF; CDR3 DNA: TGTGCCAGCTCACCACCCTCCAACGTCCTGACTTTC
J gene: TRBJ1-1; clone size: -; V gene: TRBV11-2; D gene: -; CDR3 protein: CASSRGVTRGTEAFF; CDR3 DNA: TGTGCCAGCAGCCGGGGGGTCACCAGAGGGACTGAAGCTTTCTTT
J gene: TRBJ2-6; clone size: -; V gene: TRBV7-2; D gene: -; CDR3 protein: CASSLMKSSGANVLTF; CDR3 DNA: TGTGCCAGCAGCTTAATGAAGAGCTCTGGGGCCAACGTCCTGACTTTC
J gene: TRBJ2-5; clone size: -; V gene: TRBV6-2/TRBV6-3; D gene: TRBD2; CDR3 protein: CASSYRRLAGGRETQYF; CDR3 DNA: TGTGCCAGCAGTTACCGACGACTAGCGGGGGGGCGGGAGACCCAGTACTTC
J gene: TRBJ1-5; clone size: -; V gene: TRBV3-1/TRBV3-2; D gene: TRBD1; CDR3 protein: CASSQELGGGSQPQHF; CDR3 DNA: TGTGCCAGCAGCCAAGAATTAGGAGGGGGCAGTCAGCCCCAGCATTTT
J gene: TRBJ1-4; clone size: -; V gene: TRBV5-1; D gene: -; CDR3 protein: CASSPTEKNEKLFF; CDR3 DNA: TGCGCCAGCAGCCCGACAGAGAAGAATGAAAAACTGTTTTTT
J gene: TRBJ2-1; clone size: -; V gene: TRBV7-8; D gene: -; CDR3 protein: CASSPSVWTGSDEQFF; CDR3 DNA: TGTGCCAGCAGCCCTAGCGTATGGACCGGGAGTGATGAGCAGTTCTTC
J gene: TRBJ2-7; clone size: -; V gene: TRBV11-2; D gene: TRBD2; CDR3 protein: CASSLWGGYEQYF; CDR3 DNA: TGTGCCAGCAGCTTGTGGGGGGGGTACGAGCAGTACTTC
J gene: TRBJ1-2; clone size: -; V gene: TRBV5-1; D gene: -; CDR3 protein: CASSPPGVQGYTF; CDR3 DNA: TGCGCCAGCAGCCCGCCGGGGGTACAAGGCTACACCTTC
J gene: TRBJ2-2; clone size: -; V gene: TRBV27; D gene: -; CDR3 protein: CASSSGGTGELFF; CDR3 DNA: TGTGCCAGCAGTTCCGGGGGTACCGGGGAGCTGTTTTTT
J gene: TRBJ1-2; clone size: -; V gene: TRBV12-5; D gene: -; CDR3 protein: CASGSQQATGGYTF; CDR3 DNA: TGTGCTAGTGGGTCGCAACAAGCTACGGGTGGCTACACCTTC
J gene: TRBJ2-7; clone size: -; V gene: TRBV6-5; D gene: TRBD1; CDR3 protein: CASSYSGTGRYEQYF; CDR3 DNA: TGTGCCAGCAGTTACTCCGGGACAGGGCGCTACGAGCAGTACTTC
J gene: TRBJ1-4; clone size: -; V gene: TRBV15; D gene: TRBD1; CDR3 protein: CATSTTGGAEKLFF; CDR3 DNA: TGTGCCACCAGCACGACAGGGGGCGCCGAAAAACTGTTTTTT
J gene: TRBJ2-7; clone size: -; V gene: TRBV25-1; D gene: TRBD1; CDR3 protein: CASSDPGQASYEQYF; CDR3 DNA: TGTGCCAGCAGTGATCCGGGACAGGCGTCCTACGAGCAGTACTTC
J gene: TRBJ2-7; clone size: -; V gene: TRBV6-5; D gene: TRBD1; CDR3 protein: CASSYETGASYEQYF; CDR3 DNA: TGTGCCAGCAGTTATGAGACAGGGGCCTCCTACGAGCAGTACTTC
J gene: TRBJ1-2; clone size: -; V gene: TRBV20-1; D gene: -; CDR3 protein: CSAMVERGYTF; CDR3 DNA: TGCAGTGCAATGGTTGAGAGGGGCTACACCTTC
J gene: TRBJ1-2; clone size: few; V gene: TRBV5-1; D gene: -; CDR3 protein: CASSLAGNGPGPLGFNYGYTF; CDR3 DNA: TGCGCCAGCAGCTTGGCGGGTAACGGTCCCGGTCCTCTCGGGTTTAACTATGGCTACACCTTC
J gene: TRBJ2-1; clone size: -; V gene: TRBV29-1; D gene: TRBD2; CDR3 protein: CSVYGLAVPLHHNEQFF; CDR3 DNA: TGCAGCGTTTATGGGCTAGCGGTCCCCCTCCACCACAATGAGCAGTTCTTC
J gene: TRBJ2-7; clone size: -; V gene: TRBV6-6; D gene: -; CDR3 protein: CASAPRGGANEQYF; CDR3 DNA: TGTGCCAGTGCCCCTCGAGGGGGGGCGAACGAGCAGTACTTC